Below, one T cell receptor (beta chain) is given with its context. Its specificity is not known. Germline-derived CDR1 and CDR2 are LGHDT and YNNKEL (reference sequence). Trimming took 3 bases from V and 0 from J, leaving 6 bases between them. The CDR3 runs 13 residues. The data originate from a study of post-analysis software for immune sequencing data. Study in general: Included among the disease courses, which were recorded for the cohort, were relapsing-remitting, secondary progressive and progressive-relapsing multiple sclerosis.

The library was made from cDNA and included unique molecular identifiers. TCRdb re-called the PCR reads through MiXCR, storing one row per CDR3 protein. The sample consists of more than 450,000 distinct CDR3 sequences, around 40% of them appearing once. Overall study results and limits: Compared with controls, patients had more of about five TRBV segments, including TRBV5-6, TRBV5-1 and TRBV20-1. Under the F measure, samples that were prepared in one batch clustered strongly together. When compared against controls, multiple sclerosis patients showed significantly lower normalized Chao1 diversity.

This clonotype originated in a girl between 5 and 17 years old with multiple sclerosis. The sample comprised blood. The rearrangement links TRBV3-1 to TRBJ2-7, with D hard to call. The CDR3 DNA sequence: TGTGCCAGCAGCCATGGCAGCTCCTACGAGCAGTACTTC. Protein sequence: CASSHGSSYEQYF.